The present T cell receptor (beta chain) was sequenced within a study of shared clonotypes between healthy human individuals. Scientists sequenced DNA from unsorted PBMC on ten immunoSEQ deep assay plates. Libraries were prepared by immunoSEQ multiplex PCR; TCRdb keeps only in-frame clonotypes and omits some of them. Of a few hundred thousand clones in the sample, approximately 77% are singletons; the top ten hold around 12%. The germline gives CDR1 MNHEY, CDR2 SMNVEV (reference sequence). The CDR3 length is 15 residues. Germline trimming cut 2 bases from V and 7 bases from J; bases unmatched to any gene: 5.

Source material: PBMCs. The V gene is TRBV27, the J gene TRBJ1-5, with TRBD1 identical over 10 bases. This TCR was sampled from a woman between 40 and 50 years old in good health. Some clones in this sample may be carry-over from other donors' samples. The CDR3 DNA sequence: TGTGCCAGCAGTTTAGGGACAGGGGTCGGCCAGCCCCAGCATTTT. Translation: CASSLGTGVGQPQHF.